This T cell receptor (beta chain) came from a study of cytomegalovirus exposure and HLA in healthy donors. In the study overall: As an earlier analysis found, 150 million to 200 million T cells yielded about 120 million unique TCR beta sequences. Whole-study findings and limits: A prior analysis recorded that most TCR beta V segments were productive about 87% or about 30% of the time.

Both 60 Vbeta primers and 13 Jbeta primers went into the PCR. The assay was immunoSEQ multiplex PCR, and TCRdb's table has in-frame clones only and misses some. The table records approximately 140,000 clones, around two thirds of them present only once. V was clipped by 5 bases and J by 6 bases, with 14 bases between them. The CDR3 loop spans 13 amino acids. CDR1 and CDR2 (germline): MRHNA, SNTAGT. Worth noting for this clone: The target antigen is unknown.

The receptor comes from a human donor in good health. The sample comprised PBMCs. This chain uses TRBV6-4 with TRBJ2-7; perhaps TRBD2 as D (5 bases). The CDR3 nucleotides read TGTGCCAGCAGTCTTCGTAGTAGCGCCGAGCAGTACTTC. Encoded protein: CASSLRSSAEQYF.